This paragraph covers one T cell receptor (beta chain) sequence. This CDR3 comprises 16 residues. CDR1 SGHAT and CDR2 FQDESV come from the germline V gene (reference sequence). The V end was cut by 5 bases, the J end by 3 bases, with 20 bases between. This table comes from immunoSEQ multiplex PCR, and its TCRdb copy is limited to in-frame clones, with some not included. The sample lists more than 95,000 clones; roughly 80% were seen once. This sample stems from a study of glioma-infiltrating T cells after dendritic cell vaccination. This chain joins TRBV11-1 and TRBJ2-7, with D possibly being TRBD2 (6 bases). This specimen was blood, taken before dendritic cell vaccination. The receptor's source is a human donor with glioblastoma. The CDR3 DNA reads as TGTGCCAGCAGCCTAGGTCGGGGAGGCGAAATCTACGAGCAGTACTTC. Amino acids: CASSLGRGGEIYEQYF.